This T cell receptor beta chain came from a study of human T cells and chemical hapten exposure. Authors' analysis steps: 100,000 or so TCRs per sample was the median, with a range of about 20,000 to 750,000. MiXCR was run by TCRdb on the RACE reads, yielding one entry per CDR3 protein. TCRdb's processing, not the authors', yielded these V and J calls. The data contain 65,000 or so distinct CDR3 sequences, around 6.1% of them seen just once; the ten biggest clones take up 3% to 4%. The CDR3 is made up of 15 amino acids. Germline-derived CDR1 and CDR2 are LNHDA and SQIVND (reference sequence). V shed 6 bases, J shed 5 bases, and the junction held 10 bases outside the gene matches. Time point of the sample: healthy volunteer bleed at 6 weeks. Whole blood, unfractionated, served as the material for total RNA extraction.

V and J are TRBV19 and TRBJ2-7, with 10 bases aligning to TRBD1. This receptor was identified in a female donor in good health. Some clones in this sample may be carry-over from other donors' samples. The sequenced material came from whole blood. CDR3 nucleotides: TGTGCCAGTAGAGGTGGCGGGACAGGGGATGACGAGCAGTACTTC. Its translation: CASRGGGTGDDEQYF.